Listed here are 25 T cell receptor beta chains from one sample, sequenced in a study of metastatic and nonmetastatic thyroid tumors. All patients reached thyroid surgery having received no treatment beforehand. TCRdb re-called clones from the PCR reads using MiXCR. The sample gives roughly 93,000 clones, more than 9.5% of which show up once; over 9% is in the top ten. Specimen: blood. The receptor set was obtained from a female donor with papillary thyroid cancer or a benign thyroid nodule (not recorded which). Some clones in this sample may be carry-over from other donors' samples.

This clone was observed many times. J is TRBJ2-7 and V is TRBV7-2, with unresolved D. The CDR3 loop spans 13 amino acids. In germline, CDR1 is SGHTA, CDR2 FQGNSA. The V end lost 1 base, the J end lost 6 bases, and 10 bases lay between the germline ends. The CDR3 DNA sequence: TGTGCCAGCAGCTTAGATTGGCCTTCCGAGCAGTACTTC. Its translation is CASSLDWPSEQYF.

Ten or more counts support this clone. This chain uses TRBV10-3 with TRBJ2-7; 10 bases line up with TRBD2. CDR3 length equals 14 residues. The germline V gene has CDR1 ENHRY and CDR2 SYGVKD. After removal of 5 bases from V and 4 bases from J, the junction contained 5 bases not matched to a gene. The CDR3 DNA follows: TGTGCCATCAGTTCGGGACTAGCGATATACGAGCAGTACTTC. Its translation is CAISSGLAIYEQYF.

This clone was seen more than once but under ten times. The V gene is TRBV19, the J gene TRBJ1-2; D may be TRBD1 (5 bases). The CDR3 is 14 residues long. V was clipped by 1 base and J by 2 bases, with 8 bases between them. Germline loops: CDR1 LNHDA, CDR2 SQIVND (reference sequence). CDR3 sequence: CASSIGGSNYGYTF. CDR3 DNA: TGTGCCAGTAGTATAGGGGGGTCGAACTATGGCTACACCTTC.

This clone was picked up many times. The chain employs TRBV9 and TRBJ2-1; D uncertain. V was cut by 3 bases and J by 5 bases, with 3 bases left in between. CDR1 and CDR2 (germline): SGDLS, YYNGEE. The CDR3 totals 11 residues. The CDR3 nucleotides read TGTGCCAGCAGCGGTAACAATGAGCAGTTCTTC. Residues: CASSGNNEQFF.

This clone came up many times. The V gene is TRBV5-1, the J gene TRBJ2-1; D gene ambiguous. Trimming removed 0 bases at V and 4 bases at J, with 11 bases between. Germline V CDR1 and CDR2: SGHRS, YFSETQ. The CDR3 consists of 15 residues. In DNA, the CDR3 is TGCGCCAGCAGCTTGGGTGTGGATAGGTACAATGAGCAGTTCTTC. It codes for CASSLGVDRYNEQFF.

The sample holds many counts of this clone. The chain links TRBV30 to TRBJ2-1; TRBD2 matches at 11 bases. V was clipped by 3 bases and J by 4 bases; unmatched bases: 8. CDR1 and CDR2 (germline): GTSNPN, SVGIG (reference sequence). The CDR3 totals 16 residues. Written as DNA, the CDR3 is TGTGCCTGGAGCCCTCTAGCGGGAGGTTTTTACAATGAGCAGTTCTTC. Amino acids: CAWSPLAGGFYNEQFF.

CDR3 loop: CASRPAGTGSTGELFF. The CDR3 DNA reads as TGTGCCAGCAGACCCGCTGGGACAGGGAGTACCGGGGAGCTGTTTTTT. V is TRBV6-2 or TRBV6-3 and J is TRBJ2-2, with 9 bases identical to TRBD1. The germline V gene encodes CDR1 MNHEY and CDR2 SVGEGT. This CDR3 has 16 amino acids. V lost 6 bases, J lost 5 bases, and 10 bases stayed unmatched.

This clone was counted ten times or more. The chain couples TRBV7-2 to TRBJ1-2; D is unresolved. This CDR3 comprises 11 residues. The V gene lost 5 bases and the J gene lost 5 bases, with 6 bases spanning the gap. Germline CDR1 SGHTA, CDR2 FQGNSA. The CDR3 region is CASSPGYGYTF. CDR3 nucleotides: TGTGCCAGCAGCCCCGGGTATGGCTACACCTTC.

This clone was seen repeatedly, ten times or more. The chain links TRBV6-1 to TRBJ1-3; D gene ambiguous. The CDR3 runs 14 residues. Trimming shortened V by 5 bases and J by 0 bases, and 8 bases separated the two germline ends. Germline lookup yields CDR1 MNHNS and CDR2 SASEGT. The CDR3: CASSSSYSGNTIYF. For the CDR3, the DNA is TGTGCCAGCAGTTCAAGCTACTCTGGAAACACCATATATTTT.

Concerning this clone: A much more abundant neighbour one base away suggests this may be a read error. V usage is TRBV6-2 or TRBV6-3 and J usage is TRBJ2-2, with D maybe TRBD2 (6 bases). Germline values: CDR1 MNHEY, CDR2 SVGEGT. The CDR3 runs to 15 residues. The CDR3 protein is CASHPGVTYTGEPFF. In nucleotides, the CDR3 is TGTGCCAGCCACCCGGGAGTGACTTACACCGGGGAGCCGTTTTTT.

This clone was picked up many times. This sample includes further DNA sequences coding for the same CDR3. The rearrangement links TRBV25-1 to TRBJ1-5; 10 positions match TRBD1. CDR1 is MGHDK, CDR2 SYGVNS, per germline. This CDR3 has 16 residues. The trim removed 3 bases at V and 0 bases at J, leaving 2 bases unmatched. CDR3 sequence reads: CASSEGTGDSNQPQHF. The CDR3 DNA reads TGTGCCAGCAGTGAGGGGACAGGGGATAGCAATCAGCCCCAGCATTTT.

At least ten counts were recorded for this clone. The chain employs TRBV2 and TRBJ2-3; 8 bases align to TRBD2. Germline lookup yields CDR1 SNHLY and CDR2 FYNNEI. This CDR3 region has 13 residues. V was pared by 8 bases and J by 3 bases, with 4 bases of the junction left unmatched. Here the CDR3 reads CASCREGTDTQYF. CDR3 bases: TGTGCCAGCTGTCGGGAGGGAACAGATACGCAGTATTTT.

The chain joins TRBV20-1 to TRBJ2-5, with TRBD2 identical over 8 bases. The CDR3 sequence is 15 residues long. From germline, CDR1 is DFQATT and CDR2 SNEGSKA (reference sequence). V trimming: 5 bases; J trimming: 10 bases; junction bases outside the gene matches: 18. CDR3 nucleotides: TGCAGTGCTCCCTTCCCCAGCGGGAGAAACGGGAACCAGTACTTC. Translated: CSAPFPSGRNGNQYF.

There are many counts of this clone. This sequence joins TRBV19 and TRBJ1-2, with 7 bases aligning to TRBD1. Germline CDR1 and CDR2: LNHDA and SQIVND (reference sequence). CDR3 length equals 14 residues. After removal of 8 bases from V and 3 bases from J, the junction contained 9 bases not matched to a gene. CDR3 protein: CASRTQTGYYGYTF. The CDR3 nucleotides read TGTGCCAGTCGTACACAGACAGGGTACTATGGCTACACCTTC.

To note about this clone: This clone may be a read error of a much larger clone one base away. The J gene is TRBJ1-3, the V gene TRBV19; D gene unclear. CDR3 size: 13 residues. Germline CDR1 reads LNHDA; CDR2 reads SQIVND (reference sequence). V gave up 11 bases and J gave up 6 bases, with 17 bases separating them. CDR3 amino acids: CAGGLYDANTIYF. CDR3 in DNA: TGTGCCGGTGGGCTTTATGATGCAAACACCATATATTTT.

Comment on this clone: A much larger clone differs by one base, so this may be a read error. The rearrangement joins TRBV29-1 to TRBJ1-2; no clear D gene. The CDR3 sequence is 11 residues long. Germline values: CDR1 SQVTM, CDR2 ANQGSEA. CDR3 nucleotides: TGTGGGGAAGCCTATAACTATGGCTACACCTTC. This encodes CGEAYNYGYTF. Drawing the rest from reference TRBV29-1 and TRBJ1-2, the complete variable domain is SAVISQKPSRDICQRGTSLTIQCQVDSQVTMMFWYRQQPGQSLTLIATANQGSEATYESGFVIDKFPISRPNLTFSTLTVSNMSPEDSSIYLCGEAYNYGYTFGSGTRLTVV.

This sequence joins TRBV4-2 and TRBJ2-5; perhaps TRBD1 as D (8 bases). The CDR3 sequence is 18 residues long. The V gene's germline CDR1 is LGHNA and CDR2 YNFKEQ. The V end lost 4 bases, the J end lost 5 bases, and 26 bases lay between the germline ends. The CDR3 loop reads CASSPGAAGRGRGETQYF. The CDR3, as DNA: TGTGCCAGCAGCCCCGGGGCAGCGGGCAGGGGGCGGGGGGAGACCCAGTACTTC.

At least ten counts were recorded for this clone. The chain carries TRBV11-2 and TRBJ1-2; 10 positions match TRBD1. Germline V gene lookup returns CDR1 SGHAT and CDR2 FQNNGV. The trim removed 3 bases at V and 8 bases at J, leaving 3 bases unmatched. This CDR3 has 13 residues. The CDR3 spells CASSLTGGRGYTF. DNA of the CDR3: TGTGCCAGCAGCTTGACAGGGGGCAGAGGCTACACCTTC.

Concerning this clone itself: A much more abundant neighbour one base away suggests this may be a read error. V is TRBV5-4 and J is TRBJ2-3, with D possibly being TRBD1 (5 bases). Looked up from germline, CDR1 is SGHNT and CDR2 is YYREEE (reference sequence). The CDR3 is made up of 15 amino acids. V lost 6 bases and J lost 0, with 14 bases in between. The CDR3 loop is CASIFRADSTDTQYF. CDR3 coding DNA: TGTGCCAGCATCTTCAGGGCAGATAGCACAGATACGCAGTATTTT.

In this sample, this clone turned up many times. The CDR3 DNA follows: TGTGCCAGCAGATTACAGGGGGCGAAAGATGCTTTCTTT. Residues: CASRLQGAKDAFF. The chain joins TRBV28 to TRBJ1-1; TRBD1 matches at 9 bases. The germline V gene encodes CDR1 MDHEN and CDR2 SYDVKM. This CDR3 has 13 amino acids. With 6 bases clipped from V and 11 bases from J, the junction kept 10 bases outside the gene matches.

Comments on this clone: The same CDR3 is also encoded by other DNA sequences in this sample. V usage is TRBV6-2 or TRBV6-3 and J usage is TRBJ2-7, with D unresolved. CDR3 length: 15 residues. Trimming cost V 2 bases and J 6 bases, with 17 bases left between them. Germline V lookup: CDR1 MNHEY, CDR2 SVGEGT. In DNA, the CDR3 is TGTGCCAGCAGTTACGGTCCACGTACTGAGCGCGAGCAGTACTTC. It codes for CASSYGPRTEREQYF.

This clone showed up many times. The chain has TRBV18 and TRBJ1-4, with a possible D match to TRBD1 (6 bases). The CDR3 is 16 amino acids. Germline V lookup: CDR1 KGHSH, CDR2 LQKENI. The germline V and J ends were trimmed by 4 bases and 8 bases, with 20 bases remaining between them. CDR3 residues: CASSRTSQGFGEKLFF. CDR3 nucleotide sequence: TGTGCCAGCTCACGTACTTCGCAGGGGTTTGGGGAAAAACTGTTTTTT.

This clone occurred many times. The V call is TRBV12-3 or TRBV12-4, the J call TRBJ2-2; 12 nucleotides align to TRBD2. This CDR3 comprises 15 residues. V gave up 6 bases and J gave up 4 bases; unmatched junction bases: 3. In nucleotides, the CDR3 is TGTGCCAGCAGCCGGGGACTAGCGGGCACCGGGGAGCTGTTTTTT. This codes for CASSRGLAGTGELFF.

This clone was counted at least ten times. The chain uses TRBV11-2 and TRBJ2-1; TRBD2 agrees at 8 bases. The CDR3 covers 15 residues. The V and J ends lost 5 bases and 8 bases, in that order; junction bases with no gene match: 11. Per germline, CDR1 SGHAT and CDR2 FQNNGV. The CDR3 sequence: CASSRERERFDEQFF. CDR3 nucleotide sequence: TGTGCCAGCAGCCGCGAGCGGGAGAGGTTCGATGAGCAGTTCTTC.

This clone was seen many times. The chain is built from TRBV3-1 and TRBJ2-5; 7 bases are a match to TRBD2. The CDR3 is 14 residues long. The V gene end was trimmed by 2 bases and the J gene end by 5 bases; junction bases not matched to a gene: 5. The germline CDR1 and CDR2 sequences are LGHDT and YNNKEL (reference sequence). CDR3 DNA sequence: TGTGCCAGCAGCCAATTGGGGGGGGTGGAGACCCAGTACTTC. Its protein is CASSQLGGVETQYF.